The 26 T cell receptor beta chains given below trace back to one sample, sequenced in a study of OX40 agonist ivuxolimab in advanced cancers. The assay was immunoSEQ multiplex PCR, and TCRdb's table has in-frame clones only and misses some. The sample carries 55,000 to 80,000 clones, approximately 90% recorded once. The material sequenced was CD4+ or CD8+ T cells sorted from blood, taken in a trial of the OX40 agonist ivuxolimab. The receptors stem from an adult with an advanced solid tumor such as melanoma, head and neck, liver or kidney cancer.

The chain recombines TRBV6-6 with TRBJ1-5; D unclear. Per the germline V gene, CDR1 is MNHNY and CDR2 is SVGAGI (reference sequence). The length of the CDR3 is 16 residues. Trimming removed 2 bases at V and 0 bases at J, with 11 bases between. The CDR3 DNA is TGTGCCAGCAGTTACCCTCAACGCCCTAGCAATCAGCCCCAGCATTTT. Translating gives CASSYPQRPSNQPQHF.

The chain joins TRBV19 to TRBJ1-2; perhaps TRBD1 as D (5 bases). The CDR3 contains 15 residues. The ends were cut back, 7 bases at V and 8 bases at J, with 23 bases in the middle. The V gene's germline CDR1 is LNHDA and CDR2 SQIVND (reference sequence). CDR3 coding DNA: TGTGCCAGTACGTTGGGGCATAGTAATTCGGGAGGCTACACCTTC. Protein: CASTLGHSNSGGYTF. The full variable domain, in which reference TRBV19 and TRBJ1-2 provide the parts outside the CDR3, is DGGITQSPKYLFRKEGQNVTLSCEQNLNHDAMYWYRQDPGQGLRLIYYSQIVNDFQKGDIAEGYSVSREKKESFPLTVTSAQKNPTAFYLCASTLGHSNSGGYTFGSGTRLTVV.

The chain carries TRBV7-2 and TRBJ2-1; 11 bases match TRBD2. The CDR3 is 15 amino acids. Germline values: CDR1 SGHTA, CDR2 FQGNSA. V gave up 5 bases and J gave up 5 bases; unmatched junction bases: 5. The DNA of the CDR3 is TGTGCCAGCAGCCGAATGACTAGCGGGGACAATGAGCAGTTCTTC. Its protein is CASSRMTSGDNEQFF.

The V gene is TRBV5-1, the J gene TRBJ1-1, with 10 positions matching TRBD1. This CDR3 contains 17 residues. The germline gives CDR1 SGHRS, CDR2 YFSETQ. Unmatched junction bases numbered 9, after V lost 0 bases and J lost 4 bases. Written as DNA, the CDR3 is TGCGCCAGCAGCTTGGATGTGACAGGGGGCGGGGGCACTGAAGCTTTCTTT. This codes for CASSLDVTGGGGTEAFF.

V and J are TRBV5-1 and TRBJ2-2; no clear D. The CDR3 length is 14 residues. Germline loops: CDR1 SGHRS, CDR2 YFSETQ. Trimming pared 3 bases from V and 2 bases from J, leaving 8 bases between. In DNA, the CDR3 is TGCGCCAGCAGCTCCTCTAGAAACACCGGGGAGCTGTTTTTT. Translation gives CASSSSRNTGELFF.

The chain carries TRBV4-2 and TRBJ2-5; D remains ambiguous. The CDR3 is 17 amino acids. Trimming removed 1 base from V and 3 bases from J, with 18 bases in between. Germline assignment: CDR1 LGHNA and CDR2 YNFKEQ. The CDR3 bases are TGTGCCAGCAGCCAAGCTTTTTTAACACGAGGAGAAGAGACCCAGTACTTC. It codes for CASSQAFLTRGEETQYF.

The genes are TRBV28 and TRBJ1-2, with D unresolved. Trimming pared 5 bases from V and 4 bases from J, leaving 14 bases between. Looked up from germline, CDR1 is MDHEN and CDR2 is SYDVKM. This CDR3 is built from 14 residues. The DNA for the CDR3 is TGTGCCAGCAGTCCGTACCGCCACAGCTATGGCTACACCTTC. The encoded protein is CASSPYRHSYGYTF.

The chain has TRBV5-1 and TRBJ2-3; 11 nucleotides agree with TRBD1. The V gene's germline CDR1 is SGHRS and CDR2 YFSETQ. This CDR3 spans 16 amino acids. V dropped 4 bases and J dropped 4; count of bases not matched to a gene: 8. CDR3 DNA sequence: TGCGCCAGCAGCCACGGGACAGGGGGTGTAGCAGATACGCAGTATTTT. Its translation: CASSHGTGGVADTQYF.

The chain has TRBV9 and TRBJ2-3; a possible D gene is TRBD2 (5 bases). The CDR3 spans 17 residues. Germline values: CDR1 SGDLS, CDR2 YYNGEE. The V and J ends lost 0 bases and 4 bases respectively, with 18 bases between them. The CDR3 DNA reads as TGTGCCAGCAGCGTAGCTTTCCCGGGAACGGGTCCAGATACGCAGTATTTT. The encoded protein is CASSVAFPGTGPDTQYF.

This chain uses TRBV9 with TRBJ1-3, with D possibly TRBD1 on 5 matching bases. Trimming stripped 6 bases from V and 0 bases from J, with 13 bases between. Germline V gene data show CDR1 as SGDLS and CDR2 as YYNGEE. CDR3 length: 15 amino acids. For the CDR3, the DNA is TGTGCCAGCACCCGGGACCCGGGCTCTGGAAACACCATATATTTT. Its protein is CASTRDPGSGNTIYF.

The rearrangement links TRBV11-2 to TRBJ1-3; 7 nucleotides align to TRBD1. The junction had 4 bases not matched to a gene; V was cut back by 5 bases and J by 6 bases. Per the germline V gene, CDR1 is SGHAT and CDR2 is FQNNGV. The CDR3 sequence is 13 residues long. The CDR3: CASSTGTVNTIYF. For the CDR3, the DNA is TGTGCCAGCAGCACCGGGACAGTAAACACCATATATTTT. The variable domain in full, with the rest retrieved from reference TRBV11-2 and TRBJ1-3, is EAGVAQSPRYKIIEKRQSVAFWCNPISGHATLYWYQQILGQGPKLLIQFQNNGVVDDSQLPKDRFSAERLKGVDSTLKIQPAKLEDSAVYLCASSTGTVNTIYFGEGSWLTVV.

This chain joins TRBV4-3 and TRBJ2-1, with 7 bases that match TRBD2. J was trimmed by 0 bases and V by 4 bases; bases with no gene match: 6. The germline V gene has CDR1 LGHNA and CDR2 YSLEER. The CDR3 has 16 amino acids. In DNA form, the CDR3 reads TGCGCCAGCAGCCTAGGGGCGGGGGACTCCTACAATGAGCAGTTCTTC. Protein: CASSLGAGDSYNEQFF.

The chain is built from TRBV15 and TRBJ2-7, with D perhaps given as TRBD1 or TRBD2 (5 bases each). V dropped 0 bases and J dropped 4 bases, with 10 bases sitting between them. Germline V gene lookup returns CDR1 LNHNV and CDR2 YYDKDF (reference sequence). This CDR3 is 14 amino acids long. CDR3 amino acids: CATSREGTSYEQYF. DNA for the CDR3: TGTGCCACCAGCAGAGAGGGGACGTCTTACGAGCAGTACTTC. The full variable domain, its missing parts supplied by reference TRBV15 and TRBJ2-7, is DAMVIQNPRYQVTQFGKPVTLSCSQTLNHNVMYWYQQKSSQAPKLLFHYYDKDFNNEADTPDNFQSRRPNTSFCFLDIRSPGLGDTAMYLCATSREGTSYEQYFGPGTRLTVT.

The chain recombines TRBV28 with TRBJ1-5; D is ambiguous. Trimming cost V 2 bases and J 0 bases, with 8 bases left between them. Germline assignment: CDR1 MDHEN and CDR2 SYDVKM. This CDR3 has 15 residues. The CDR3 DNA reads TGTGCCAGCAGTTTAGGAGGGTTTAGCAATCAGCCCCAGCATTTT. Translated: CASSLGGFSNQPQHF.

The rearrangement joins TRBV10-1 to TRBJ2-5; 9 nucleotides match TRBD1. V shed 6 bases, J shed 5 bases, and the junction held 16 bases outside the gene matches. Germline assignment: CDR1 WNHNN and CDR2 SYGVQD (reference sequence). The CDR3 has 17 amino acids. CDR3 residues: CASSPIGRTGDTETQYF. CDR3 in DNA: TGCGCCAGCAGCCCCATCGGTAGGACAGGGGATACGGAGACCCAGTACTTC.

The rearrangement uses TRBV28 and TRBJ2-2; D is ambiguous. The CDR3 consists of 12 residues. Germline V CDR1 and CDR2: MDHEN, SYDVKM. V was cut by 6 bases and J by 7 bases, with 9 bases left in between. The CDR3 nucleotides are TGTGCCAGCAGCATTACTCGCGGGGAGCTGTTTTTT. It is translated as CASSITRGELFF.

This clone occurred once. The DNA for the CDR3 is TGTGCCAGCAGTAGCTCCGGGACAGGGGGTTGGCAGCCCCAGCATTTT. It specifies CASSSSGTGGWQPQHF. This chain links TRBV6-6 with TRBJ1-5, with 11 bases lining up with TRBD1. The CDR3 length is 16 residues. The V gene's germline CDR1 is MNHNY and CDR2 SVGAGI (reference sequence). The V segment lost 5 bases and the J segment 7 bases; nucleotides outside the gene matches: 10.

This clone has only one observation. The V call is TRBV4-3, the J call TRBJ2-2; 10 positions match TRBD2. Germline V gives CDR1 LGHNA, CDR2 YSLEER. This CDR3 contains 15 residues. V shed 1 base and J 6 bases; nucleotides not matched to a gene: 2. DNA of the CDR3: TGCGCCAGCAGCCAAGTCACTAGCGGGGCCGGGGAGCTGTTTTTT. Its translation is CASSQVTSGAGELFF.

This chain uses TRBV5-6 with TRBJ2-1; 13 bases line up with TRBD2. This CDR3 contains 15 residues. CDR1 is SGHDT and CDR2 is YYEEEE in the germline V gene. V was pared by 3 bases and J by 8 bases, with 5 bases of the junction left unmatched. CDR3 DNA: TGTGCCAGCAGCTCACTAGCGGGGGGGCCGGATGAGCAGTTCTTC. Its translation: CASSSLAGGPDEQFF.

The CDR3 DNA follows: TGTGCCAGCAGCTTGAGTAGAACCAGGGGCTACACCTTC. This gives the protein CASSLSRTRGYTF. This chain uses TRBV5-6 with TRBJ1-2; D uncertain. Trimming removed 1 base at V and 8 bases at J, with 12 bases between. Germline V gene sequence: CDR1 SGHDT, CDR2 YYEEEE. The CDR3 loop spans 13 amino acids. The entire variable domain, with the rest obtained from reference TRBV5-6 and TRBJ1-2, is as follows: DAGVTQSPTHLIKTRGQQVTLRCSPKSGHDTVSWYQQALGQGPQFIFQYYEEEERQRGNFPDRFSGHQFPNYSSELNVNALLLGDSALYLCASSLSRTRGYTFGSGTRLTVV.

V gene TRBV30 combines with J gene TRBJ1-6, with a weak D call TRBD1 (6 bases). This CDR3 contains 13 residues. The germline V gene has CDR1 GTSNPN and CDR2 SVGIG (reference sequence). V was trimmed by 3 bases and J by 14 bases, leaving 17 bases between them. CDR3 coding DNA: TGTGCCTGGAGGACCTTAGGGGGAGGTTCCCTCCACTTT. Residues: CAWRTLGGGSLHF.

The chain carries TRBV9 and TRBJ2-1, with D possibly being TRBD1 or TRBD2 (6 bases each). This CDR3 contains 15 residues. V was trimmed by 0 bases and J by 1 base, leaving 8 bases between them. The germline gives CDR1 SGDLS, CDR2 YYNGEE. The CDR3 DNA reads TGTGCCAGCAGCGTAGCGGGGGCTTCCTACAATGAGCAGTTCTTC. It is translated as CASSVAGASYNEQFF. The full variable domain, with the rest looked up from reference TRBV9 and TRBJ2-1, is DSGVTQTPKHLITATGQRVTLRCSPRSGDLSVYWYQQSLDQGLQFLIQYYNGEERAKGNILERFSAQQFPDLHSELNLSSLELGDSALYFCASSVAGASYNEQFFGPGTRLTVL.

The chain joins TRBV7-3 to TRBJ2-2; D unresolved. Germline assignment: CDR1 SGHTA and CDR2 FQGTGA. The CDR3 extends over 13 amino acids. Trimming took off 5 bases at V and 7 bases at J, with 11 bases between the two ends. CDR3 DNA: TGTGCCAGCAGCCTCAGTCTGGACGGGGAGCTGTTTTTT. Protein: CASSLSLDGELFF.

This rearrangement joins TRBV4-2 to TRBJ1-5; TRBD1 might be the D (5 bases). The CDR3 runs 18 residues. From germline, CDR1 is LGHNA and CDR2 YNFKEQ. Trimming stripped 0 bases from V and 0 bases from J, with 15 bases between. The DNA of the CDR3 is TGTGCCAGCAGCCAAGATATTACAGGACCAACTAGCAATCAGCCCCAGCATTTT. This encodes CASSQDITGPTSNQPQHF.

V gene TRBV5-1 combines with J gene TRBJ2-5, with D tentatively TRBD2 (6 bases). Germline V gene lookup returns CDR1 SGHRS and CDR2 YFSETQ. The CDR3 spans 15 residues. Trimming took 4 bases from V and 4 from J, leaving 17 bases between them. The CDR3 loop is CASSKGGQTAETQYF. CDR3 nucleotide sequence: TGCGCCAGCAGCAAAGGAGGGCAAACGGCAGAGACCCAGTACTTC.

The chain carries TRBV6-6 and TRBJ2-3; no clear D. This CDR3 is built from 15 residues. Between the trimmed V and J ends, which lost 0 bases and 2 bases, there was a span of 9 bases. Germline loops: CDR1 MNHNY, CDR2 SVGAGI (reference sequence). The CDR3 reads CASSYSGPDTDTQYF. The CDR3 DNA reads TGTGCCAGCAGTTACTCTGGCCCGGACACAGATACGCAGTATTTT.